The clone carrying this TCR beta chain was detected many times. The entry originates in a study of T cells in Graves' hyperthyroidism and ophthalmopathy. This CDR3 region has 15 residues. V lost 0 bases, J lost 4 bases, and 12 bases lay in between. Germline CDR1 reads SGHNT; CDR2 reads YENEEA. The TCR beta CDR3 regions underwent amplification using RNA transcripts as the source. The study used the HTBI primer set for a first-round RT-PCR of the TCR CDR3. TCRdb re-called the multiplex PCR reads through MiXCR, storing one row per CDR3 protein. The table has about 380,000 distinct CDR3 sequences, about 14% seen once.

The V and J genes are TRBV11-3 and TRBJ2-5; unclear D gene. The specimen was blood. This clonotype was sampled from a woman in her sixties or seventies with Graves' hyperthyroidism. CDR3 sequence: CASSLELAAGETQYF. In DNA form, the CDR3 reads TGTGCCAGCAGCTTAGAATTAGCAGCTGGAGAGACCCAGTACTTC.